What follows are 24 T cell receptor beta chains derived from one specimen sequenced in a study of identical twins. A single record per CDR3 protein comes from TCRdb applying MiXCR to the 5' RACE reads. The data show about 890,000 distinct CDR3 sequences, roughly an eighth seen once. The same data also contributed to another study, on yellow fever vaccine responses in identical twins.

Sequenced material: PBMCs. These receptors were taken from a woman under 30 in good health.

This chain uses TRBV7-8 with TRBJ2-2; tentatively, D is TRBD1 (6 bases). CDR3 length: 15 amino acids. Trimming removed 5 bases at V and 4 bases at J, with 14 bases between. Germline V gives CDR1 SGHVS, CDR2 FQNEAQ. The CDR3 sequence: CASSKFLGGTGELFF. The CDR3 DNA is TGTGCCAGCAGCAAATTCTTAGGGGGCACCGGGGAGCTGTTTTTT. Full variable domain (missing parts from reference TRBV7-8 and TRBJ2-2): GAGVSQSPRYKVAKRGQDVALRCDPISGHVSLFWYQQALGQGPEFLTYFQNEAQLDKSGLPSDRFFAERPEGSVSTLKIQRTQQEDSAVYLCASSKFLGGTGELFFGEGSRLTVL.

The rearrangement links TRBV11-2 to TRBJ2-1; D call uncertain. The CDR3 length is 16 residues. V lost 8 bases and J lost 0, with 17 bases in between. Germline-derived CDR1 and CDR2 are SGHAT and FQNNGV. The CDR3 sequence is CASRRPLRSSYNEQFF. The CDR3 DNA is TGTGCCAGCCGGCGGCCGCTAAGGAGCTCCTACAATGAGCAGTTCTTC. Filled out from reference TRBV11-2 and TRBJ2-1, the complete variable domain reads EAGVAQSPRYKIIEKRQSVAFWCNPISGHATLYWYQQILGQGPKLLIQFQNNGVVDDSQLPKDRFSAERLKGVDSTLKIQPAKLEDSAVYLCASRRPLRSSYNEQFFGPGTRLTVL.

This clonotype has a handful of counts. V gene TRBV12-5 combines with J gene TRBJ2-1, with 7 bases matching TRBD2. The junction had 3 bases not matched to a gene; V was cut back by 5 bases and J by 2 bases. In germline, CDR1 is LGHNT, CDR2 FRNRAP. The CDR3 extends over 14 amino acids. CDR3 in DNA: TGTGCTAGTGGTCAAACTAGCGCCTACAATGAGCAGTTCTTC. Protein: CASGQTSAYNEQFF.

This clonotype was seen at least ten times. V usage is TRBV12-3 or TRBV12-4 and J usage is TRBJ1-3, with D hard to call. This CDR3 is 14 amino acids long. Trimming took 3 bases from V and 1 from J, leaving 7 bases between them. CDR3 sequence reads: CASSLRLSGNTIYF. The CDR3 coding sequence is TGTGCCAGCAGTTTGCGGTTGTCTGGAAACACCATATATTTT.

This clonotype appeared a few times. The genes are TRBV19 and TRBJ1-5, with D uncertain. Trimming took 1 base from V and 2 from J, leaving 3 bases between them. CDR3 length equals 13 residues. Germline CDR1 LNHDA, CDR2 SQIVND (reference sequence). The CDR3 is CASSIGGNQPQHF. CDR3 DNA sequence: TGTGCCAGTAGTATAGGGGGCAATCAGCCCCAGCATTTT.

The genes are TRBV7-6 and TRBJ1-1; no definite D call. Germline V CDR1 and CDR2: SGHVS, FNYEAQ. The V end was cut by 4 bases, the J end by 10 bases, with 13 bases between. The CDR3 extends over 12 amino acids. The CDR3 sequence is CASSSRRLGAFF. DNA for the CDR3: TGTGCCAGCAGCTCGAGACGACTCGGAGCTTTCTTT.

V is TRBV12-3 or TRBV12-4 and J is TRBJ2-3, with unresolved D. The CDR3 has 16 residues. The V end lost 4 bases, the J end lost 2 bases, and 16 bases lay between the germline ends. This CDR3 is CASSSVRSGLTDTQYF. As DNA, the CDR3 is TGTGCCAGCAGTTCCGTCCGTTCGGGCCTCACAGATACGCAGTATTTT.

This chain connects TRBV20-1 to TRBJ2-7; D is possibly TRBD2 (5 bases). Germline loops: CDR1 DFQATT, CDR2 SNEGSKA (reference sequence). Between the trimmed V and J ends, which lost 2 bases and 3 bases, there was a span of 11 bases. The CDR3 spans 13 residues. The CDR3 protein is CSARPKLDYEQYF. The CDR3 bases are TGCAGTGCTAGACCCAAACTAGACTACGAGCAGTACTTC.

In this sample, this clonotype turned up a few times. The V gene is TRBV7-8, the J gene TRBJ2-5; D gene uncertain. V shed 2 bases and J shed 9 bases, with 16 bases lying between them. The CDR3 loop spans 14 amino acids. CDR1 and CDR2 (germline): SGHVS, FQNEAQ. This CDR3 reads CASSLPSAGSPQYF. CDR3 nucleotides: TGTGCCAGCAGCTTACCTTCTGCAGGATCTCCCCAGTACTTC. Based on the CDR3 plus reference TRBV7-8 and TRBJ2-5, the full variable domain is GAGVSQSPRYKVAKRGQDVALRCDPISGHVSLFWYQQALGQGPEFLTYFQNEAQLDKSGLPSDRFFAERPEGSVSTLKIQRTQQEDSAVYLCASSLPSAGSPQYFGPGTRLLVL.

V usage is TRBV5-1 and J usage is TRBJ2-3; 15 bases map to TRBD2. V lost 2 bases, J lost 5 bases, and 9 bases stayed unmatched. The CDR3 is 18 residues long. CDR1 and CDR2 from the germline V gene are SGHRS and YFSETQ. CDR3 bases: TGCGCCAGCAGCTTCGGGACTAGCGGGGGGCTACTCAGAGATACGCAGTATTTT. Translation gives CASSFGTSGGLLRDTQYF. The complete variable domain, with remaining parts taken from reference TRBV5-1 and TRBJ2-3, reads KAGVTQTPRYLIKTRGQQVTLSCSPISGHRSVSWYQQTPGQGLQFLFEYFSETQRNKGNFPGRFSGRQFSNSRSEMNVSTLELGDSALYLCASSFGTSGGLLRDTQYFGPGTRLTVL.

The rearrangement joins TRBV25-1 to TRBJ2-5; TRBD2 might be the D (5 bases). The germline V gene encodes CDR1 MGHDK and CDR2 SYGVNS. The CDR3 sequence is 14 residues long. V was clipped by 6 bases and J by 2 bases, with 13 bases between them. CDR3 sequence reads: CASSEPRGQETQYF. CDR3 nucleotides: TGTGCCAGCAGCGAACCCCGGGGTCAAGAGACCCAGTACTTC. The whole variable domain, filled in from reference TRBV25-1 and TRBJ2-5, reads EADIYQTPRYLVIGTGKKITLECSQTMGHDKMYWYQQDPGMELHLIHYSYGVNSTEKGDLSSESTVSRIRTEHFPLTLESARPSHTSQYLCASSEPRGQETQYFGPGTRLLVL.

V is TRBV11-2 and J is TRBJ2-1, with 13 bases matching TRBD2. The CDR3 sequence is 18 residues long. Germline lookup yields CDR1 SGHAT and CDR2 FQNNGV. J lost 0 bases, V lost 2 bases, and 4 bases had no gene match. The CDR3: CASSLRLAGGPSYNEQFF. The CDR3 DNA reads TGTGCCAGCAGCTTACGACTAGCGGGAGGACCCTCCTACAATGAGCAGTTCTTC.

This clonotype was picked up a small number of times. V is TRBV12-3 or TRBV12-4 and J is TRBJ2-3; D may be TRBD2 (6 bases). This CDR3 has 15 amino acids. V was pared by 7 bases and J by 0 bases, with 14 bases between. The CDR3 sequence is CASNMGGLSTDTQYF. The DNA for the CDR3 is TGTGCCAGCAACATGGGGGGACTTAGCACAGATACGCAGTATTTT.

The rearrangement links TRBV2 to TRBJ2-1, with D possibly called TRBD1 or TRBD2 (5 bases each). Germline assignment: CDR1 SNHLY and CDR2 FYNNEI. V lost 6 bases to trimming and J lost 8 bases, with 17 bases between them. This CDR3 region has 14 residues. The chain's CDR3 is CASRLWGIRYEQFF. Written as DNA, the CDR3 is TGTGCCAGCAGATTATGGGGGATTCGCTATGAGCAGTTCTTC.

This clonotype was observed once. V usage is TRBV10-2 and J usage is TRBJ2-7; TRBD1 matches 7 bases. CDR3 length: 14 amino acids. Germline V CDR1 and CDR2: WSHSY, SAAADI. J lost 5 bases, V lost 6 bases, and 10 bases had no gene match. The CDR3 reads CASRRDSVSNEQYF. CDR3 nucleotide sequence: TGCGCCAGCAGACGGGACAGTGTCTCAAACGAGCAGTACTTC.

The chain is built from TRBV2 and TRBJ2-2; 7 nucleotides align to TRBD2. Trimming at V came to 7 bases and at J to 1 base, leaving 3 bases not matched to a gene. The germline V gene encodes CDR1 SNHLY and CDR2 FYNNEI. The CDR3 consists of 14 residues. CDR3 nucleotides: TGTGCCAGCACAGGGACTAAGAACACCGGGGAGCTGTTTTTT. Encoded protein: CASTGTKNTGELFF.

The CDR3 sequence is CASSPSIAEETQYF. As DNA, the CDR3 is TGCGCCAGCAGCCCAAGTATAGCGGAGGAGACCCAGTACTTC. The chain uses TRBV5-1 and TRBJ2-5; possible D gene TRBD2, 6 bases. Germline V gene data show CDR1 as SGHRS and CDR2 as YFSETQ. Trimming stripped 4 bases from V and 5 bases from J, with 15 bases between. CDR3 length equals 14 residues.

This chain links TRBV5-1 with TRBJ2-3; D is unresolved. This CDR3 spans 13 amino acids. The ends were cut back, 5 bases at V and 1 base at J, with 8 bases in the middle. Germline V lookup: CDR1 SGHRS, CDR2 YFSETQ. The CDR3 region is CASRPPGTDTQYF. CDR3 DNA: TGCGCCAGCAGACCCCCCGGCACAGATACGCAGTATTTT.

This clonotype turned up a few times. CDR3 sequence (DNA): TGTGCCAGCAGTACTAGGTTGGGGCACAATGAGCAGTTCTTC. Its translation: CASSTRLGHNEQFF. The chain recombines TRBV25-1 with TRBJ2-1; D could derive from TRBD1 or TRBD2 (5 bases each). Looked up from germline, CDR1 is MGHDK and CDR2 is SYGVNS. Deletions cut 5 bases from V and 5 bases from J, with 13 bases between. The CDR3 runs to 14 residues.

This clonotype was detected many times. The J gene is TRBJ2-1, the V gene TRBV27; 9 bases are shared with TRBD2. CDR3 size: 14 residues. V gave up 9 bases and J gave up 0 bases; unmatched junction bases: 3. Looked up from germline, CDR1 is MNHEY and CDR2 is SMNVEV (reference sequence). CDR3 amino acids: CASNSGSSYNEQFF. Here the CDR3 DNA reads TGTGCCAGTAATAGCGGGAGCTCCTACAATGAGCAGTTCTTC.

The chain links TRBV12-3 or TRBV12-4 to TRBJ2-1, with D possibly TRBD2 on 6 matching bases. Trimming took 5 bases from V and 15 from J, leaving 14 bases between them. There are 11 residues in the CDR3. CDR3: CASSRGTDRFF. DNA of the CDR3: TGTGCCAGCAGTCGGGGGACCGATCGGTTCTTC.

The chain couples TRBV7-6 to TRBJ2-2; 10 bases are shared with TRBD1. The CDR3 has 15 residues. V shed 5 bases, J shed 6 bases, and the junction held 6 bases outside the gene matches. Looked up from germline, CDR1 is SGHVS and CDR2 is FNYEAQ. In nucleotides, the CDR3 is TGTGCCAGCAGCCCCCGGACAGGGGGGTCCGGGGAGCTGTTTTTT. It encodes CASSPRTGGSGELFF.

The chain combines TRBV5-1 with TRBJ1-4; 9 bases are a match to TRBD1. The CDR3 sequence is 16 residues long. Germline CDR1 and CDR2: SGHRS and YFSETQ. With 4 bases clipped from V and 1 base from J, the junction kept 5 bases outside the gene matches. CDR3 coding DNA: TGCGCCAGCAGCCCCGCGACAGGGGGAACTAATGAAAAACTGTTTTTT. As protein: CASSPATGGTNEKLFF.

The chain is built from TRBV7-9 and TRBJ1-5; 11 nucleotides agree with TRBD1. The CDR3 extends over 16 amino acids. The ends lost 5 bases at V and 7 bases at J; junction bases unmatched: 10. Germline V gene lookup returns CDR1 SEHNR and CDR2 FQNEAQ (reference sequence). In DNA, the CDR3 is TGTGCCAGCAGCACCGATGGGGGGACAGGGGGACAGCCCCAGCATTTT. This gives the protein CASSTDGGTGGQPQHF.